A single sample is the source of the 16 T cell receptor beta chains below, sequenced in a study of cytomegalovirus exposure and HLA in healthy donors. The PCR ran on 60 Vbeta and 13 Jbeta primers. Sequenced by immunoSEQ multiplex PCR; TCRdb stores in-frame clones only, minus some. The table has 120,000 to 150,000 clones, over 75% seen once. The sample consisted of PBMCs. These receptor sequences come from a man aged 35 to 55 in good health and CMV-seronegative.

In nucleotides, the CDR3 is TGTGCCAGCAGTCACAACCCTTTGGGCTTTGGCTACACCTTC. It specifies CASSHNPLGFGYTF. The V call is TRBV27, the J call TRBJ1-2, with no clear D. Trimming cost V 5 bases and J 7 bases, with 17 bases left between them. Germline lookup yields CDR1 MNHEY and CDR2 SMNVEV (reference sequence). The CDR3 runs 14 residues.

The rearrangement links TRBV19 to TRBJ1-2; TRBD1 matches 8 bases. V dropped 2 bases and J dropped 4; count of bases not matched to a gene: 9. The CDR3 has 16 amino acids. CDR1 and CDR2 from the germline V gene are LNHDA and SQIVND (reference sequence). The CDR3 protein is CASSIIPGQDLYGYTF. The CDR3 DNA is TGTGCCAGTAGTATAATCCCGGGACAGGACCTCTATGGCTACACCTTC. Full variable domain (remainder filled in from reference TRBV19 and TRBJ1-2): DGGITQSPKYLFRKEGQNVTLSCEQNLNHDAMYWYRQDPGQGLRLIYYSQIVNDFQKGDIAEGYSVSREKKESFPLTVTSAQKNPTAFYLCASSIIPGQDLYGYTFGSGTRLTVV.

V usage is TRBV11-1 and J usage is TRBJ2-5, with a weak D call TRBD1 (5 bases). V was trimmed by 2 bases and J by 5 bases, leaving 12 bases between them. From germline, CDR1 is SGHAT and CDR2 FQDESV (reference sequence). The CDR3 is 14 amino acids. The CDR3 spells CASSLQGSGETQYF. The CDR3 DNA follows: TGTGCCAGCAGCTTACAAGGGTCAGGGGAGACCCAGTACTTC.

J is TRBJ1-4 and V is TRBV5-1, with TRBD1 identical over 10 bases. Unmatched junction bases numbered 6, after V lost 4 bases and J lost 3 bases. Germline V gives CDR1 SGHRS, CDR2 YFSETQ. This CDR3 is built from 16 residues. The CDR3 coding sequence is TGCGCCAGCAGCCCGGGACAGGGGCGATCTAATGAAAAACTGTTTTTT. This codes for CASSPGQGRSNEKLFF. The variable domain in full, with the rest retrieved from reference TRBV5-1 and TRBJ1-4, is KAGVTQTPRYLIKTRGQQVTLSCSPISGHRSVSWYQQTPGQGLQFLFEYFSETQRNKGNFPGRFSGRQFSNSRSEMNVSTLELGDSALYLCASSPGQGRSNEKLFFGSGTQLSVL.

V gene TRBV28 combines with J gene TRBJ2-2; D might be TRBD2 (6 bases). V was trimmed by 0 bases and J by 4 bases, leaving 9 bases between them. CDR1 is MDHEN, CDR2 SYDVKM, per germline. This CDR3 region has 15 residues. DNA for the CDR3: TGTGCCAGCAGTTTATGGGGACTGCCCACCGGGGAGCTGTTTTTT. This gives the protein CASSLWGLPTGELFF.

The table lists this clone with a few counts. The chain couples TRBV19 to TRBJ2-1, with 10 bases fitting TRBD2. The CDR3 has 19 amino acids. The germline CDR1 and CDR2 sequences are LNHDA and SQIVND (reference sequence). With V trimmed by 3 bases and J by 6 bases, 17 bases remained unmatched. The CDR3 bases are TGTGCCAGTAGTATGCTAGGTCTAGCGGGGGACCGGGCGGGCAATGAGCAGTTCTTC. Residues: CASSMLGLAGDRAGNEQFF.

The rearrangement uses TRBV27 and TRBJ2-1; perhaps TRBD1 as D (6 bases). The CDR3 spans 18 residues. Between the trimmed V and J ends, which lost 5 bases and 6 bases, there was a span of 26 bases. Germline CDR1 MNHEY, CDR2 SMNVEV (reference sequence). The CDR3 nucleotides read TGTGCCAGCAGTACGCTAACGGCCGGGACAAGGCGGTTCAATGAGCAGTTCTTC. This sequence encodes CASSTLTAGTRRFNEQFF.

The chain is built from TRBV6-6 and TRBJ1-2; TRBD1 matches 8 bases. Germline V gene lookup returns CDR1 MNHNY and CDR2 SVGAGI (reference sequence). V trimming: 6 bases; J trimming: 1 base; junction bases outside the gene matches: 7. The CDR3 totals 15 residues. The CDR3 DNA is TGTGCCAGCAGCACGCCGGGACAGGATAACTATGGCTACACCTTC. It translates to CASSTPGQDNYGYTF.

The chain recombines TRBV7-3 with TRBJ2-7; D is perhaps TRBD2 (7 bases). Germline V lookup: CDR1 SGHTA, CDR2 FQGTGA. The germline V and J ends were trimmed by 5 bases and 5 bases, with 13 bases remaining between them. The CDR3 sequence is 13 residues long. This CDR3 is CASSPGAGDEQYF. The CDR3 DNA is TGTGCCAGCAGCCCGGGGGCGGGGGACGAGCAGTACTTC.

The chain employs TRBV2 and TRBJ2-7; 9 bases map to TRBD1. Germline CDR1 and CDR2: SNHLY and FYNNEI. This CDR3 region has 13 residues. The V segment lost 7 bases and the J segment 6 bases; nucleotides outside the gene matches: 7. Here the CDR3 DNA reads TGTGCCAGCACGGGACAGGGCTATCTCGAGCAGTACTTC. Protein sequence: CASTGQGYLEQYF.

The rearrangement uses TRBV28 and TRBJ2-7; 9 bases map to TRBD1. The CDR3 contains 17 residues. V lost 3 bases, J lost 5 bases, and 14 bases stayed unmatched. Germline V lookup: CDR1 MDHEN, CDR2 SYDVKM. CDR3 sequence reads: CASSFSPRQGVFDEQYF. In DNA form, the CDR3 reads TGTGCCAGCAGTTTTTCCCCCCGACAGGGGGTTTTCGACGAGCAGTACTTC.

The chain employs TRBV5-5 and TRBJ1-4; 12 nucleotides align to TRBD1. In germline, CDR1 is SGHKS, CDR2 YYEKEE (reference sequence). Trimming at V came to 0 bases and at J to 8 bases, leaving 8 bases not matched to a gene. The CDR3 is made up of 17 amino acids. The CDR3 DNA follows: TGTGCCAGCAGCTTGGCGTCACTCGGGACAGGGGGCGAAAAACTGTTTTTT. Protein product: CASSLASLGTGGEKLFF.

The chain links TRBV11-2 to TRBJ2-3; 12 nucleotides match TRBD2. The length of the CDR3 is 16 residues. Germline V gene sequence: CDR1 SGHAT, CDR2 FQNNGV. The junction had 7 bases not matched to a gene; V was cut back by 3 bases and J by 6 bases. The CDR3 bases are TGTGCCAGCAGCTTTCCACTAGCGGGAGGTCCCGATACGCAGTATTTT. Its protein product is CASSFPLAGGPDTQYF.

The chain has TRBV7-9 and TRBJ2-3, with 8 bases matching TRBD2. Germline V lookup: CDR1 SEHNR, CDR2 FQNEAQ (reference sequence). Trimming removed 5 bases from V and 2 bases from J; junction bases left unmatched: 12. CDR3 length equals 17 residues. CDR3 bases: TGTGCCAGCAGCCTCCCACATACGGGAGGGCACACAGATACGCAGTATTTT. Translating gives CASSLPHTGGHTDTQYF. The entire variable domain, with the rest obtained from reference TRBV7-9 and TRBJ2-3, is as follows: DTGVSQNPRHKITKRGQNVTFRCDPISEHNRLYWYRQTLGQGPEFLTYFQNEAQLEKSRLLSDRFSAERPKGSFSTLEIQRTEQGDSAMYLCASSLPHTGGHTDTQYFGPGTRLTVL.

The chain employs TRBV9 and TRBJ2-2; 8 positions agree with TRBD2. From germline, CDR1 is SGDLS and CDR2 YYNGEE. J was trimmed by 6 bases and V by 4 bases; bases with no gene match: 11. The CDR3 totals 16 residues. The CDR3 loop reads CASSPTGGGLAGELFF. The CDR3 DNA reads as TGTGCCAGCAGCCCTACAGGCGGGGGGCTGGCCGGGGAGCTGTTTTTT.

A remark on this clone: Other DNA sequences of this sample code for an identical CDR3. The chain combines TRBV28 with TRBJ2-5, with 10 bases identical to TRBD2. Germline assignment: CDR1 MDHEN and CDR2 SYDVKM. The CDR3 is 15 residues long. V was pared by 2 bases and J by 5 bases, with 5 bases of the junction left unmatched. The CDR3 DNA is TGTGCCAGCAGTTTACTAGCGGGGGATGGCGAGACCCAGTACTTC. Translation gives CASSLLAGDGETQYF. Full variable domain (remainder filled in from reference TRBV28 and TRBJ2-5): DVKVTQSSRYLVKRTGEKVFLECVQDMDHENMFWYRQDPGLGLRLIYFSYDVKMKEKGDIPEGYSVSREKKERFSLILESASTNQTSMYLCASSLLAGDGETQYFGPGTRLLVL.